This T cell receptor beta chain was identified during a study of T cells in Graves' hyperthyroidism and ophthalmopathy. The study's findings and limits: Ophthalmopathy was distinguished from stable hyperthyroidism by 13 V-J signatures.

The V gene lost 2 bases and the J gene lost 3 bases, with 9 bases spanning the gap. The CDR3 contains 13 residues. Germline values: CDR1 SGHRS, CDR2 YFSETQ. In this sample, this clonotype turned up a few times. The antigen is unknown. Amplified TCR beta CDR3 regions derived from RNA transcripts. HTBI primers were used for first-round RT-PCR of the TCR CDR3. TCRdb redid the calling of the multiplex PCR reads with MiXCR, one entry per CDR3 protein. The table includes approximately 600,000 distinct CDR3 sequences, roughly 15% detected once. Patients affected by ophthalmopathy presented a Clinical Activity Score of at least 3, a NOSPECS grade of at least 4, and disease duration below 3 months. The PBMCs studied were ones that came from 10 ml fresh peripheral blood.

The sample taken for sequencing was blood. This chain uses TRBV5-1 with TRBJ2-7, with D hard to call. This receptor was taken from a woman in her 40s with Graves' ophthalmopathy. The CDR3 is CASSFQINYEQYF. The CDR3 DNA reads TGCGCCAGCAGCTTCCAGATAAACTACGAGCAGTACTTC.